These 25 T cell receptor beta chains share one sample of origin, sequenced in a study of shared clonotypes between healthy human individuals. Data came from immunoSEQ multiplex PCR; TCRdb stores just in-frame clones and leaves some out. Of 950,000 to 1,100,000 clones listed, roughly 70% are singletons. The sample taken for sequencing was memory CD4+ T cells sorted from blood. Described subset: CD45RA-negative fraction. The receptors originated from a man aged 18 to 35 in good health.

Worth noting for this clone: Since a much larger clone is just one base distant, this may be a read error. Other DNA variants within this sample encode the same CDR3. The V call is TRBV6-1, the J call TRBJ2-3, with 10 bases matching TRBD1. CDR1 is MNHNS and CDR2 is SASEGT in the germline V gene. The CDR3 spans 15 residues. The V gene end was trimmed by 3 bases and the J gene end by 6 bases; junction bases not matched to a gene: 6. CDR3 sequence reads: CASSDRGQGRDTQYF. The DNA of the CDR3 is TGTGCCAGCAGTGATCGGGGACAGGGGAGGGATACGCAGTATTTT.

The chain carries TRBV9 and TRBJ2-7; possibly TRBD1 for D (5 bases). The CDR3 has 16 amino acids. Trimming stripped 2 bases from V and 1 base from J, with 16 bases between. Germline CDR1 SGDLS, CDR2 YYNGEE. CDR3 sequence (DNA): TGTGCCAGCAGCGTGAGCCCCAGGGCCGCTTCCTACGAGCAGTACTTC. Protein: CASSVSPRAASYEQYF.

The CDR3 DNA reads TGTGCCAGCAGACGACAGGGACACTATGGCTACACCTTC. Its translation: CASRRQGHYGYTF. The J gene is TRBJ1-2, the V gene TRBV14; 7 bases fit TRBD1. J was trimmed by 3 bases and V by 6 bases; bases with no gene match: 4. The CDR3 runs 13 residues. Germline values: CDR1 SGHDN, CDR2 FVKESK.

This chain links TRBV4-1 with TRBJ2-3; D perhaps matches TRBD2 (5 bases). This CDR3 spans 16 amino acids. Per germline, CDR1 MGHRA and CDR2 YSYEKL. V was cut by 3 bases and J by 9 bases, with 22 bases left in between. CDR3 nucleotides: TGCGCCAGCAGCCAGGAGGCTACCTCGCAAGGAGACACGCAGTATTTT. It translates to CASSQEATSQGDTQYF.

The chain joins TRBV18 to TRBJ2-7; TRBD2 matches 7 bases. V gave up 3 bases and J gave up 3 bases; unmatched junction bases: 5. CDR1 KGHSH and CDR2 LQKENI come from the germline V gene. This CDR3 contains 14 residues. CDR3 protein: CASSPIGGGYEQYF. The CDR3, as DNA: TGTGCCAGCTCACCGATTGGGGGGGGCTACGAGCAGTACTTC.

This CDR3 reads CASSIRSGGDANTEAFF. In nucleotides, the CDR3 is TGCGCCAGCAGCATACGTTCAGGGGGCGACGCGAACACTGAAGCTTTCTTT. V and J are TRBV5-1 and TRBJ1-1; 8 bases are a match to TRBD1. The CDR3 runs 17 residues. CDR1 is SGHRS, CDR2 YFSETQ, per germline. The V gene end was trimmed by 4 bases and the J gene end by 1 base; junction bases not matched to a gene: 12.

There are a few counts of this clone. The V gene is TRBV18, the J gene TRBJ1-6, with D possibly being TRBD1 (6 bases). Germline-derived CDR1 and CDR2 are KGHSH and LQKENI. V lost 2 bases to trimming and J lost 9 bases, with 8 bases between them. The CDR3 runs to 13 residues. The CDR3 DNA follows: TGTGCCAGCTCACCAGGGGGCAGTTCACCCCTCCACTTT. This codes for CASSPGGSSPLHF.

Remarks on this clone: The junction departs from germline at one end; a sequencing error may be responsible. The V gene is TRBV11-2, the J gene TRBJ1-1, with TRBD1 matching 7 bases. This CDR3 has 13 amino acids. In germline, CDR1 is SGHAT, CDR2 FQNNGV. CDR3 sequence (DNA): TGTGCCAGCAGCGTAGACAGGGCGAATGAAGCTTTCTTT. It yields the protein CASSVDRANEAFF.

The table lists this clone with a count of one. The V gene is TRBV2, the J gene TRBJ2-2, with D tentatively TRBD1 or TRBD2 (5 bases each). V dropped 4 bases and J dropped 7 bases, with 10 bases sitting between them. Germline assignment: CDR1 SNHLY and CDR2 FYNNEI. This CDR3 region has 13 residues. This CDR3 is CASSVGTVGELFF. The CDR3 nucleotides are TGTGCCAGCAGTGTGGGGACGGTCGGGGAGCTGTTTTTT.

The V gene is TRBV27, the J gene TRBJ1-2, with 8 positions matching TRBD1. V shed 4 bases and J 6 bases; nucleotides not matched to a gene: 7. CDR1 is MNHEY, CDR2 SMNVEV, per germline (reference sequence). The CDR3 has 14 amino acids. In DNA form, the CDR3 reads TGTGCCAGCAGTTCGGCGGACAGGGTGAATGGCTACACCTTC. Translated, it gives CASSSADRVNGYTF.

This clone was observed at least ten times. This chain links TRBV7-2 with TRBJ2-4, with no clear D. The germline V gene encodes CDR1 SGHTA and CDR2 FQGNSA. This CDR3 comprises 14 residues. The V gene lost 7 bases and the J gene lost 3 bases, with 13 bases spanning the gap. CDR3 residues: CASKGTESKNIQYF. In nucleotides, the CDR3 is TGTGCCAGCAAGGGAACGGAAAGCAAAAACATTCAGTACTTC. Combining the CDR3 with reference TRBV7-2 and TRBJ2-4 gives the whole variable domain GAGVSQSPSNKVTEKGKDVELRCDPISGHTALYWYRQSLGQGLEFLIYFQGNSAPDKSGLPSDRFSAERTGGSVSTLTIQRTQQEDSAVYLCASKGTESKNIQYFGAGTRLSVL.

This clone is a singleton in its sample. The chain couples TRBV7-9 to TRBJ2-5, with 8 bases matching TRBD2. Germline V gives CDR1 SEHNR, CDR2 FQNEAQ (reference sequence). The V segment lost 3 bases and the J segment 4 bases; nucleotides outside the gene matches: 1. This CDR3 is built from 13 residues. The DNA of the CDR3 is TGTGCCAGCAGCTTCGGGACTAGAGAGACCCAGTACTTC. This encodes CASSFGTRETQYF.

The count of this clone is one. The chain uses TRBV6-1 and TRBJ2-5; 8 positions agree with TRBD1. After removal of 7 bases from V and 1 base from J, the junction contained 5 bases not matched to a gene. The CDR3 consists of 14 residues. CDR1 is MNHNS, CDR2 SASEGT, per germline. CDR3 amino acids: CASILTGGQETQYF. The CDR3 DNA is TGTGCCAGCATTTTAACAGGGGGCCAAGAGACCCAGTACTTC.

This chain joins TRBV6-5 and TRBJ2-2; D unresolved. The CDR3 sequence is 12 residues long. Trimming shortened V by 9 bases and J by 1 base, and 6 bases separated the two germline ends. Germline loops: CDR1 MNHEY, CDR2 SVGAGI. The CDR3 DNA follows: TGTGCCAGGACTCTGAACACCGGGGAGCTGTTTTTT. This translates into CARTLNTGELFF.

CDR3 sequence: CASSRIRSGTQETQYF. The CDR3, as DNA: TGTGCCAGCAGCCGAATTCGTAGCGGTACCCAAGAGACCCAGTACTTC. This sequence joins TRBV7-8 and TRBJ2-5; the D gene is possibly TRBD2 (6 bases). Trimming cost V 5 bases and J 1 base, with 17 bases left between them. This CDR3 is 16 amino acids long. The V gene's germline CDR1 is SGHVS and CDR2 FQNEAQ.

This chain connects TRBV6-6 to TRBJ1-1, with 8 bases matching TRBD1. The germline gives CDR1 MNHNY, CDR2 SVGAGI (reference sequence). CDR3 length: 13 amino acids. Losses at the gene ends were 9 bases for V and 3 bases for J; bases not matched to a gene: 6. Here the CDR3 reads CASSMTGDTEAFF. The CDR3 nucleotides read TGTGCCAGTTCCATGACAGGGGACACTGAAGCTTTCTTT.

The J gene is TRBJ1-6, the V gene TRBV4-3; TRBD1 aligns across 7 bases. V shed 4 bases, J shed 6 bases, and the junction held 9 bases outside the gene matches. CDR1 is LGHNA, CDR2 YSLEER, per germline. This CDR3 comprises 16 residues. Here the CDR3 reads CASSRGSTGINSPLHF. Written as DNA, the CDR3 is TGCGCCAGCAGCCGGGGTTCGACAGGGATTAATTCACCCCTCCACTTT.

The gene calls are TRBV27 and TRBJ1-1, with D unresolved. CDR3 length: 13 amino acids. The germline V gene has CDR1 MNHEY and CDR2 SMNVEV (reference sequence). Trimming stripped 2 bases from V and 6 bases from J, with 10 bases between. CDR3 nucleotides: TGTGCCAGCAGTTTAAATTGGCTGGCTGAAGCTTTCTTT. Its protein is CASSLNWLAEAFF.

The chain links TRBV7-9 to TRBJ2-3; TRBD1 matches at 7 bases. CDR1 and CDR2 from the germline V gene are SEHNR and FQNEAQ (reference sequence). The CDR3 consists of 16 residues. After removal of 0 bases from V and 0 bases from J, the junction contained 3 bases not matched to a gene. CDR3 in amino acids: CASSLATDRSTDTQYF. In nucleotides, the CDR3 is TGTGCCAGCAGCTTAGCGACGGACAGGAGCACAGATACGCAGTATTTT.

The V gene is TRBV19, the J gene TRBJ2-1; maybe TRBD2 (6 bases). The CDR3 is 14 residues long. The V gene's germline CDR1 is LNHDA and CDR2 SQIVND (reference sequence). V was pared by 8 bases and J by 0 bases, with 11 bases between. In nucleotides, the CDR3 is TGTGCCAGTCGTAGCGGTAGCTCCTACAATGAGCAGTTCTTC. Protein: CASRSGSSYNEQFF.

This chain joins TRBV6-6 and TRBJ2-4; D is uncertain. From germline, CDR1 is MNHNY and CDR2 SVGAGI (reference sequence). The CDR3 extends over 12 amino acids. The V and J ends lost 2 bases and 14 bases respectively, with 13 bases between them. Written as DNA, the CDR3 is TGTGCCAGCAGTTACACGGCCAGCGAGGAGTACTTC. Its translation is CASSYTASEEYF.

The chain carries TRBV5-4 and TRBJ1-1, with D possibly TRBD1 on 5 matching bases. The V gene's germline CDR1 is SGHNT and CDR2 YYREEE (reference sequence). Trimming stripped 4 bases from V and 0 bases from J, with 7 bases between. This CDR3 has 13 amino acids. CDR3 bases: TGTGCCAGCAGCCCACAGGTGAACACTGAAGCTTTCTTT. Residues: CASSPQVNTEAFF. Full variable domain (outside the CDR3, taken from reference TRBV5-4 and TRBJ1-1): ETGVTQSPTHLIKTRGQQVTLRCSSQSGHNTVSWYQQALGQGPQFIFQYYREEENGRGNFPPRFSGLQFPNYSSELNVNALELDDSALYLCASSPQVNTEAFFGQGTRLTVV.

As concerns this clone: The same CDR3 can be traced to other DNA sequences in this sample. The rearrangement uses TRBV7-2 and TRBJ2-3; no reliable D call. V was shortened by 1 base and J by 4 bases, with 6 bases between the two germline ends. This CDR3 is built from 13 residues. Germline V gene sequence: CDR1 SGHTA, CDR2 FQGNSA. CDR3 nucleotides: TGTGCCAGCAGCTTAGTCCCGCCAGATACGCAGTATTTT. Translation gives CASSLVPPDTQYF.

The V call is TRBV5-4, the J call TRBJ2-7; 7 nucleotides match TRBD2. J lost 0 bases, V lost 3 bases, and 15 bases had no gene match. This CDR3 region has 18 residues. The germline V gene has CDR1 SGHNT and CDR2 YYREEE (reference sequence). CDR3 in DNA: TGTGCCAGCAGCTCAAGAGAAATAGCGGGCAGGAGCTCCTACGAGCAGTACTTC. It specifies CASSSREIAGRSSYEQYF.

This chain connects TRBV7-8 to TRBJ2-1, with TRBD2 identical over 7 bases. The germline CDR1 and CDR2 sequences are SGHVS and FQNEAQ. This CDR3 has 13 residues. J was trimmed by 4 bases and V by 4 bases; bases with no gene match: 1. CDR3 sequence (DNA): TGTGCCAGCAGCTGGGGGGGGTACAATGAGCAGTTCTTC. This translates into CASSWGGYNEQFF.